The 21 T cell receptor beta chains presented below share a single source sample, sequenced in a study of T cells in Graves' hyperthyroidism and ophthalmopathy. The TCR beta CDR3 regions underwent amplification using RNA transcripts as the source. HTBI primers were employed in a first-round RT-PCR of the TCR CDR3. Each CDR3 protein gets one entry after TCRdb re-called the multiplex PCR reads with MiXCR. The sample records around 620,000 distinct CDR3 sequences, around 16% being singletons. The sequencing sample was made of blood. These TCRs come from a woman under 40 with Graves' hyperthyroidism.

This clonotype was seen ten or more times. The chain couples TRBV12-3 or TRBV12-4 to TRBJ1-4; no clear D. Trimming shortened V by 10 bases and J by 5 bases, and 14 bases separated the two germline ends. The CDR3 sequence is 13 residues long. As DNA, the CDR3 is TGTGCCAACACAAACCTCTACAATGAAAAACTGTTTTTT. Protein: CANTNLYNEKLFF.

This clonotype was counted ten times or more. The J gene is TRBJ2-7, the V gene TRBV29-1; 11 bases align to TRBD2. The V and J ends lost 6 bases and 7 bases, in that order; junction bases with no gene match: 5. CDR1 and CDR2 from the germline V gene are SQVTM and ANQGSEA. The CDR3 is made up of 12 amino acids. Here the CDR3 reads CSVVAGGREQYF. The CDR3 region has the DNA TGCAGCGTAGTAGCGGGAGGGAGGGAGCAGTACTTC.

This clonotype was seen at least ten times. V gene TRBV28 combines with J gene TRBJ2-3, with TRBD1 identical over 9 bases. V shed 4 bases and J 2 bases; nucleotides not matched to a gene: 7. This CDR3 region has 16 residues. Per the germline V gene, CDR1 is MDHEN and CDR2 is SYDVKM. The chain's CDR3 is CASSSSGQGLTDTQYF. CDR3 nucleotide sequence: TGTGCCAGCAGTTCCTCGGGACAGGGCCTCACAGATACGCAGTATTTT.

The gene calls are TRBV10-3 and TRBJ2-1; D not resolved. The CDR3 is made up of 15 amino acids. V lost 2 bases and J lost 0, with 8 bases in between. The germline V gene encodes CDR1 ENHRY and CDR2 SYGVKD. The CDR3 DNA reads TGTGCCATCAGTGAGGGCCTTGGCTCCTACAATGAGCAGTTCTTC. Protein sequence: CAISEGLGSYNEQFF.

This clonotype showed up just a few times. The chain combines TRBV7-9 with TRBJ2-1; 8 bases agree with TRBD2. The CDR3 has 14 residues. V lost 3 bases to trimming and J lost 9 bases; unmatched junction nucleotides: 7. Germline V lookup: CDR1 SEHNR, CDR2 FQNEAQ (reference sequence). CDR3 loop: CASSFAGGRGEQFF. For the CDR3, the DNA is TGTGCCAGCAGCTTCGCGGGAGGAAGGGGTGAGCAGTTCTTC.

This clonotype was seen many times. This sequence joins TRBV5-1 and TRBJ1-1; D call uncertain. This CDR3 region has 14 residues. Germline CDR1 and CDR2: SGHRS and YFSETQ. V gave up 2 bases and J gave up 0 bases, with 8 bases separating them. The CDR3: CASSFDLMNTEAFF. The DNA of the CDR3 is TGCGCCAGCAGCTTCGACCTAATGAACACTGAAGCTTTCTTT.

A few counts support this clonotype. V usage is TRBV5-1 and J usage is TRBJ1-2; maybe TRBD1 (6 bases). The CDR3 has 13 amino acids. From germline, CDR1 is SGHRS and CDR2 YFSETQ. V was cut by 4 bases and J by 7 bases, with 14 bases left in between. The CDR3 bases are TGCGCCAGCAGCCCACAGGGAATTAGTGGCTACACCTTC. Translating it yields CASSPQGISGYTF.

The chain carries TRBV5-1 and TRBJ2-5; TRBD2 aligns across 10 bases. From germline, CDR1 is SGHRS and CDR2 YFSETQ. The CDR3 sequence is 20 residues long. Trimming cost V 4 bases and J 4 bases; bases outside gene matches: 22. CDR3 region: CASSPGRPSGSGRIGETQYF. CDR3 coding DNA: TGCGCCAGCAGCCCCGGTCGCCCTAGCGGGAGTGGTAGAATAGGAGAGACCCAGTACTTC.

The chain recombines TRBV24-1 with TRBJ1-4; 8 nucleotides align to TRBD1. Trimming at V came to 3 bases and at J to 7 bases, leaving 3 bases not matched to a gene. The V gene's germline CDR1 is KGHDR and CDR2 SFDVKD. This CDR3 has 14 residues. The CDR3 coding sequence is TGTGCCACCAGTGATGGGGGGACAGGTGAAAAACTGTTTTTT. Translated: CATSDGGTGEKLFF.

This clonotype was seen repeatedly, ten times or more. The V and J genes are TRBV27 and TRBJ1-4; D ambiguous. V was trimmed by 5 bases and J by 8 bases, leaving 15 bases between them. This CDR3 contains 14 residues. The germline CDR1 and CDR2 sequences are MNHEY and SMNVEV (reference sequence). The CDR3 coding sequence is TGTGCCAGCAGTCCCATTCGGTCGGGAGAAAAACTGTTTTTT. It codes for CASSPIRSGEKLFF.

The chain joins TRBV2 to TRBJ1-2; TRBD1 aligns across 9 bases. J lost 8 bases, V lost 1 base, and 8 bases had no gene match. Germline values: CDR1 SNHLY, CDR2 FYNNEI. The CDR3 has 15 residues. DNA of the CDR3: TGTGCCAGCAGTGAAGTCCAAAGGACAGGGGAGGGCTACACCTTC. Amino acids: CASSEVQRTGEGYTF.

This clonotype was observed many times. The gene calls are TRBV20-1 and TRBJ2-7, with TRBD2 matching over 7 bases. There are 17 residues in the CDR3. Germline assignment: CDR1 DFQATT and CDR2 SNEGSKA (reference sequence). V was pared by 6 bases and J by 3 bases, with 20 bases of the junction left unmatched. The CDR3: CSAFIAGHPQGLYEQYF. The CDR3 coding sequence is TGCAGTGCCTTTATAGCGGGCCACCCGCAAGGCCTCTACGAGCAGTACTTC.

J is TRBJ2-4 and V is TRBV29-1, with D maybe TRBD2 (5 bases). Trimming removed 8 bases from V and 3 bases from J, with 17 bases in between. The germline gives CDR1 SQVTM, CDR2 ANQGSEA. This CDR3 spans 14 amino acids. CDR3 DNA: TGCAGCCCGAAGGGATTGGAGGTCAAAAACATTCAGTACTTC. It is translated as CSPKGLEVKNIQYF.

The chain joins TRBV20-1 to TRBJ2-1; D gene ambiguous. The CDR3 totals 12 residues. Per the germline V gene, CDR1 is DFQATT and CDR2 is SNEGSKA (reference sequence). V was shortened by 1 base and J by 9 bases, with 10 bases between the two germline ends. The chain's CDR3 is CSARVSLGEQFF. In nucleotides, the CDR3 is TGCAGTGCTAGAGTTAGTCTCGGTGAGCAGTTCTTC.

This clonotype was recorded a few times. The chain couples TRBV6-5 to TRBJ1-1; D remains ambiguous. The length of the CDR3 is 17 residues. The V and J ends lost 9 bases and 0 bases respectively, with 23 bases between them. Germline CDR1 is MNHEY and CDR2 is SVGAGI. The CDR3 coding sequence is TGTGCCAGTTCCCCGCGGCGTCGGAGACGAATGAACACTGAAGCTTTCTTT. It encodes CASSPRRRRRMNTEAFF.

This clonotype was found many times. This sequence joins TRBV15 and TRBJ1-1, with 8 bases identical to TRBD1. J gave up 3 bases and V 4 bases, and 19 bases lay outside the gene matches. Germline CDR1 is LNHNV and CDR2 is YYDKDF (reference sequence). The CDR3 covers 19 residues. CDR3 amino acids: CATSTPGYIVGTGDTEAFF. CDR3 in DNA: TGTGCCACCAGCACCCCTGGGTACATTGTGGGGACAGGAGACACTGAAGCTTTCTTT.

This clonotype was recorded many times. The J gene is TRBJ1-2, the V gene TRBV2; D might be TRBD1 (5 bases). The V gene's germline CDR1 is SNHLY and CDR2 FYNNEI. The CDR3 loop spans 15 amino acids. Trimming left V 1 base short and J 7 bases short, with 16 bases between. DNA for the CDR3: TGTGCCAGCAGTGAAGGCCCCGAAGGGACGGGTGGCTACACCTTC. This encodes CASSEGPEGTGGYTF.

The chain uses TRBV9 and TRBJ2-2; the D gene is possibly TRBD2 (6 bases). The CDR3 covers 18 residues. The V gene lost 4 bases and the J gene lost 6 bases, with 25 bases spanning the gap. In germline, CDR1 is SGDLS, CDR2 YYNGEE. CDR3 coding DNA: TGTGCCAGCAGCACAAGAAGCTTCGGGACTCCCGAGGCCGGGGAGCTGTTTTTT. It specifies CASSTRSFGTPEAGELFF.

This clonotype occurred many times. The J gene is TRBJ2-3, the V gene TRBV11-1; D might be TRBD1 (6 bases). The CDR3 runs to 13 residues. Germline CDR1 and CDR2: SGHAT and FQDESV (reference sequence). V lost 4 bases to trimming and J lost 4 bases, with 9 bases between them. CDR3 loop: CASSSYRADTQYF. In DNA form, the CDR3 reads TGTGCCAGCAGCTCATACAGGGCAGATACGCAGTATTTT.

The V gene is TRBV11-3, the J gene TRBJ1-4; no firm D call. The V gene's germline CDR1 is SGHNT and CDR2 YENEEA. The ends were cut back, 2 bases at V and 10 bases at J, with 23 bases in the middle. This CDR3 comprises 17 residues. This CDR3 is CASSLSKRPGLNTKLFF. The CDR3, as DNA: TGTGCCAGCAGCTTAAGCAAGCGTCCCGGACTGAATACAAAACTGTTTTTT.

This clonotype was counted ten times or more. The genes are TRBV13 and TRBJ2-1; no firm D call. The CDR3 spans 11 residues. Between the trimmed V and J ends, which lost 1 base and 9 bases, there was a span of 4 bases. The V gene's germline CDR1 is PRHDT and CDR2 FYEKMQ (reference sequence). This chain's CDR3 is CASSLEGEQFF. CDR3 coding DNA: TGTGCCAGCAGCTTAGAGGGTGAGCAGTTCTTC.